This entry concerns a single T cell receptor beta chain. Trimming cost V 2 bases and J 0 bases, with 8 bases left between them. CDR3 size: 15 residues. Germline V lookup: CDR1 KGHSH, CDR2 LQKENI. In the authors' workflow: The authors estimated nucleated cell counts from reference gene primer amplification. Only in-frame clones appear in the TCRdb table, and some are missing; sequencing was by immunoSEQ multiplex PCR. The D gene and trimming were derived from the DNA, and the V and J assignments and clone size from that table. The profile covers some 130,000 clones, with around 88% appearing a single time and around 4.5% taken by the ten largest. This specimen belongs to a study of blood T cell repertoires in COVID-19. In the study overall: Samples of COVID-19 (acute and convalescent) were obtained from the United States, Italy and Spain.

Seattle participants joined during active infection and were tracked over time. This receptor was identified in a man between 60 and 75 years old with COVID-19, enrolled during active disease. What was sequenced was peripheral blood. The chain recombines TRBV18 with TRBJ1-3; the D is unclear. This CDR3 reads CASSPSASSGNTIYF. In DNA form, the CDR3 reads TGTGCCAGCTCACCATCCGCGAGCTCTGGAAACACCATATATTTT.